This T cell receptor beta chain was observed in a study of human T cells and chemical hapten exposure. After removal of 5 bases from V and 3 bases from J, the junction contained 18 bases not matched to a gene. This CDR3 comprises 19 residues. Germline CDR1 and CDR2: SGHAT and FQNNGV. This sample's time point: pre-sensitization, week 0. Treatment of the sample: therapeutic diphenylcyclopropenone sensitization with weekly scalp DPC. The sample holds a few counts of this clonotype. TCRdb passed the RACE reads through MiXCR, listing each CDR3 protein once. Of fewer than 140,000 distinct CDR3 sequences listed, about 12% are singletons.

The chain joins TRBV11-2 to TRBJ2-3, with 9 bases lining up with TRBD1. This clonotype originated in a woman between 45 and 65 years old with alopecia areata. Some clones in this sample may be carry-over from other donors' samples. Sequencing used whole blood, obtained in connection with sensitization to the hapten diphenylcyclopropenone (DPC). DNA of the CDR3: TGTGCCAGCAGCGAATACCCGGGACAGGGCTCTGCGTTAACAGATACGCAGTATTTT. Its protein is CASSEYPGQGSALTDTQYF. The variable domain in full, completed from reference TRBV11-2 and TRBJ2-3, reads EAGVAQSPRYKIIEKRQSVAFWCNPISGHATLYWYQQILGQGPKLLIQFQNNGVVDDSQLPKDRFSAERLKGVDSTLKIQPAKLEDSAVYLCASSEYPGQGSALTDTQYFGPGTRLTVL.